The 6 T cell receptor beta chains given below trace back to one sample, sequenced in a study of blood T cells in healthy people across ages. With a J-beta primer mix and a sample-barcoded 5' primer, a second PCR ran about 7 to 12 cycles. MiXCR, applied by TCRdb to the 5' RACE reads, yields one record per CDR3 protein. Among about 1.5 million distinct CDR3 sequences listed, approximately 39% were seen once. The specimen was blood. The receptors were sampled from a woman between 18 and 29 years old in good health.

This rearrangement joins TRBV11-1 to TRBJ1-1; D is possibly TRBD1 (5 bases). Germline CDR1 and CDR2: SGHAT and FQDESV (reference sequence). Trimming pared 5 bases from V and 0 bases from J, leaving 34 bases between. The CDR3 has 22 amino acids. In DNA, the CDR3 is TGTGCCAGCAGCCTACCCTCCAGAGGGGCTTTCGCTACTCCGACCATGAACACTGAAGCTTTCTTT. Translating it yields CASSLPSRGAFATPTMNTEAFF.

This clonotype was recorded a few times. This sequence joins TRBV6-6 and TRBJ2-7; no clear D. Between the trimmed V and J ends, which lost 5 bases and 3 bases, there was a span of 17 bases. From germline, CDR1 is MNHNY and CDR2 SVGAGI (reference sequence). The CDR3 is 15 amino acids. The DNA for the CDR3 is TGTGCCAGCAGTCGGGCCTCGACTGTTCTCTACGAGCAGTACTTC. It encodes CASSRASTVLYEQYF.

The chain carries TRBV7-9 and TRBJ2-1; D remains unclear. From germline, CDR1 is SEHNR and CDR2 FQNEAQ (reference sequence). The CDR3 is 14 residues long. V dropped 2 bases and J dropped 3 bases, with 8 bases sitting between them. The CDR3 sequence: CASSLTAGYNEQFF. CDR3 sequence (DNA): TGTGCCAGCAGCTTAACGGCTGGCTACAATGAGCAGTTCTTC.

This clonotype was picked up a small number of times. The chain has TRBV7-9 and TRBJ2-7, with TRBD1 matching over 9 bases. The DNA end favors TRBJ2-5, so the J call may be wrong. CDR3 length: 15 amino acids. Germline CDR1 reads SEHNR; CDR2 reads FQNEAQ (reference sequence). The CDR3 spells CASSLGGTGFETQYF. The DNA of the CDR3 is TGTGCCAGCAGCTTAGGTGGGACAGGGTTTGAGACCCAGTACTTC.

The chain couples TRBV18 to TRBJ2-7; tentative D call: TRBD1 (5 bases). The CDR3 covers 16 residues. Trimming pared 0 bases from V and 1 base from J, leaving 13 bases between. Germline V gene lookup returns CDR1 KGHSH and CDR2 LQKENI. The CDR3 sequence is CASSPPKGSLSYEQYF. The CDR3 nucleotides are TGTGCCAGCTCACCACCAAAGGGGTCGTTATCCTACGAGCAGTACTTC.

Points on this clonotype: A read error may account for a junction end that differs from germline. This chain links TRBV20-1 with TRBJ1-5; D uncertain. The CDR3 runs 13 residues. CDR1 is DFQATT, CDR2 SNEGSKA, per germline (reference sequence). CDR3 amino acids: CSAGETGNQPQHF. CDR3 nucleotide sequence: TGCAGTGCTGGAGAGACGGGCAATCAGCCCCAGCATTTT.